This T cell receptor (beta chain) emerged from a study of control samples from healthy donors and cancer patients. TCRdb's table, derived via immunoSEQ multiplex PCR, lists solely in-frame clones and lacks some. Found here are 390,000 or so clones, approximately 92% of them singletons; the top ten hold more than 6%. The sequencing input was PBMCs. This clonotype was obtained from a man aged 35 to 55 with head and neck cancer.

The CDR3 nucleotides read TGTGCCAGCAGTTCTCTGAGGGATTCCTACAATGAGCAGTTCTTC. The encoded protein is CASSSLRDSYNEQFF. This chain connects TRBV28 to TRBJ2-1; weak D call: TRBD2 (5 bases). Germline loops: CDR1 MDHEN, CDR2 SYDVKM. This CDR3 has 15 amino acids. The V and J ends lost 4 bases and 1 base respectively, with 11 bases between them.